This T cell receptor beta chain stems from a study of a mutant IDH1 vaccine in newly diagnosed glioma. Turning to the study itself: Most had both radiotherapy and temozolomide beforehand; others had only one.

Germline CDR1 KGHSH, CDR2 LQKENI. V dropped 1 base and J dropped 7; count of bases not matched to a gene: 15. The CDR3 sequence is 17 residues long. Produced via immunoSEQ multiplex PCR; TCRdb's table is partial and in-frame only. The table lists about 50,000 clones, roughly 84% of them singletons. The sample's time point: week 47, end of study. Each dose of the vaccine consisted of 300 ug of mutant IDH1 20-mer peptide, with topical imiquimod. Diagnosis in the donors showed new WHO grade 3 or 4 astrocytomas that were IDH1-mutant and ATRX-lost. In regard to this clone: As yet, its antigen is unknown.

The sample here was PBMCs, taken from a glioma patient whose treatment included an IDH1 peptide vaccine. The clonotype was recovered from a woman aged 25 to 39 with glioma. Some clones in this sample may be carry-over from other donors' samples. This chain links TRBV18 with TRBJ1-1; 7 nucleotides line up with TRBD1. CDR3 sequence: CASSPRDRAVEGFEAFF. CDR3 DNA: TGTGCCAGCTCACCACGAGACAGGGCAGTAGAGGGTTTTGAAGCTTTCTTT.